The 27 T cell receptor beta chains given below trace back to one sample, sequenced in a study of cytomegalovirus exposure and HLA in healthy donors. The PCR employed 60 Vbeta primers together with 13 Jbeta primers. Sequencing was performed with immunoSEQ multiplex PCR; in TCRdb, only in-frame clones are kept and a portion is missing. The sample has 170,000 or so clones, around 77% seen once; the top ten hold 1%. The sequencing sample was made of PBMCs. The source is a woman aged 50 to 60 in good health and CMV-seropositive.

A few counts support this clone. The chain employs TRBV29-1 and TRBJ1-1; the match to TRBD1 covers 8 bases. Looked up from germline, CDR1 is SQVTM and CDR2 is ANQGSEA. J lost 0 bases, V lost 5 bases, and 2 bases had no gene match. The CDR3 has 13 amino acids. CDR3 nucleotides: TGCAGCGTTCACAGGGGGGTGAACACTGAAGCTTTCTTT. As protein: CSVHRGVNTEAFF.

The CDR3 coding sequence is TGTGCCAGCAGCTTCCTACTAGCGGGAGGTTACACTAAAACCTACAATGAGCAGTTCTTC. Translating it yields CASSFLLAGGYTKTYNEQFF. This chain connects TRBV5-8 to TRBJ2-1; 12 bases line up with TRBD2. Germline-derived CDR1 and CDR2 are SGHTS and YDEGEE. After removal of 2 bases from V and 2 bases from J, the junction contained 14 bases not matched to a gene. The CDR3 has 20 amino acids.

Concerning this clone itself: A junction end diverges from the germline sequence, so it may reflect a read error. The chain links TRBV7-9 to TRBJ1-6, with D hard to call. This CDR3 contains 19 residues. Germline lookup yields CDR1 SEHNR and CDR2 FQNEAQ (reference sequence). CDR3 residues: CSSSPELIGPSSYNSPLHF. In DNA, the CDR3 is TGTTCCAGCAGCCCAGAGCTGATCGGCCCTAGCTCCTATAATTCACCCCTCCACTTT.

This clone was seen once. The chain uses TRBV4-3 and TRBJ2-5; TRBD2 aligns across 11 bases. Gene TRBJ2-7 matches the end of the DNA better, so the J call may be wrong. The germline V gene has CDR1 LGHNA and CDR2 YSLEER. CDR3 length: 16 amino acids. For the CDR3, the DNA is TGCGCCAGCAGCCAAGTACTAGCGGGAGTCTCCTACGAGCAGTACTTC. Protein product: CASSQVLAGVSYEQYF.

The rearrangement joins TRBV6-4 to TRBJ2-3, with TRBD2 matching over 8 bases. The CDR3 runs to 16 residues. Germline V gene sequence: CDR1 MRHNA, CDR2 SNTAGT. The trim removed 5 bases at V and 1 base at J, leaving 8 bases unmatched. The CDR3 protein is CASSRRGSGGTDTQYF. The CDR3 coding sequence is TGTGCCAGCAGTAGAAGGGGTAGCGGGGGCACAGATACGCAGTATTTT.

This clone was observed a handful of times. One end of the junction is discordant with germline, which a read error may explain. The J gene is TRBJ2-3, the V gene TRBV7-7; 9 nucleotides agree with TRBD1. The CDR3 consists of 13 residues. The germline CDR1 and CDR2 sequences are SSHAT and FNYEAQ (reference sequence). The CDR3 sequence is CASSLAWGQGFRF. The CDR3 DNA sequence: TGTGCTAGCAGCTTAGCGTGGGGACAGGGCTTTCGTTTT. The whole variable domain, filled in from reference TRBV7-7 and TRBJ2-3, reads GAGVSQSPRYKVTKRGQDVTLRCDPISSHATLYWYQQALGQGPEFLTYFNYEAQPDKSGLPSDRFSAERPEGSISTLTIQRTEQRDSAMYRCASSLAWGQGFRFGPGTRLTVL.

This rearrangement joins TRBV4-2 to TRBJ1-2, with TRBD1 as a possible D gene (6 bases). Trimming removed 0 bases at V and 8 bases at J, with 22 bases between. The length of the CDR3 is 17 residues. Germline V gene data show CDR1 as LGHNA and CDR2 as YNFKEQ. CDR3 coding DNA: TGTGCCAGCAGCCAAGACTTTGGGGAGGGGGGATTCGGGGGCTACACCTTC. Translated: CASSQDFGEGGFGGYTF.

J is TRBJ2-7 and V is TRBV5-1; 7 positions agree with TRBD1. Trimming took 4 bases from V and 6 from J; bases not matched to a gene: 10. Germline assignment: CDR1 SGHRS and CDR2 YFSETQ. The CDR3 runs to 14 residues. CDR3 sequence: CASSDAGTVSEQYF. The CDR3 nucleotides are TGCGCCAGCAGCGACGCCGGGACAGTCTCCGAGCAGTACTTC.

This chain connects TRBV28 to TRBJ2-6; 7 positions match TRBD2. Unmatched junction bases numbered 14, after V lost 6 bases and J lost 0 bases. The germline V gene has CDR1 MDHEN and CDR2 SYDVKM. This CDR3 comprises 19 residues. CDR3 nucleotide sequence: TGTGCCAGCAGCCCCTTTAGACTAGCACCGAGCTCTGGGGCCAACGTCCTGACTTTC. Encoded protein: CASSPFRLAPSSGANVLTF.

The chain employs TRBV29-1 and TRBJ1-2, with 8 bases fitting TRBD1. After removal of 3 bases from V and 6 bases from J, the junction contained 3 bases not matched to a gene. The CDR3 length is 12 residues. Germline loops: CDR1 SQVTM, CDR2 ANQGSEA. The CDR3 nucleotides read TGCAGCGTTGACGCAGGGGGCGATGGCTACACCTTC. Translated, it gives CSVDAGGDGYTF.

The chain combines TRBV28 with TRBJ2-4; perhaps TRBD1 as D (6 bases). There are 15 residues in the CDR3. With 6 bases removed from V and 1 base from J, the gap between germline ends came to 13 bases. Germline loops: CDR1 MDHEN, CDR2 SYDVKM. The CDR3 nucleotides read TGTGCCAGCAGCCTCCCGAGGGGGGCCAAAAACATTCAGTACTTC. Residues: CASSLPRGAKNIQYF. The variable domain in full, with the rest retrieved from reference TRBV28 and TRBJ2-4, is DVKVTQSSRYLVKRTGEKVFLECVQDMDHENMFWYRQDPGLGLRLIYFSYDVKMKEKGDIPEGYSVSREKKERFSLILESASTNQTSMYLCASSLPRGAKNIQYFGAGTRLSVL.

The chain uses TRBV29-1 and TRBJ2-5; the D gene is possibly TRBD1 (5 bases). The CDR3 runs 11 residues. CDR1 and CDR2 (germline): SQVTM, ANQGSEA. V was pared by 7 bases and J by 4 bases, with 10 bases between. For the CDR3, the DNA is TGCAGCGGAATAACAGGAGAGACCCAGTACTTC. This codes for CSGITGETQYF.

The chain is built from TRBV15 and TRBJ2-7, with D unclear. The CDR3 loop spans 13 amino acids. The germline V and J ends were trimmed by 0 bases and 5 bases, with 8 bases remaining between them. Germline V gene lookup returns CDR1 LNHNV and CDR2 YYDKDF (reference sequence). This chain's CDR3 is CATSRDLSHEQYF. The CDR3 region has the DNA TGTGCCACCAGCAGAGATCTTAGCCACGAGCAGTACTTC. Filled out from reference TRBV15 and TRBJ2-7, the complete variable domain reads DAMVIQNPRYQVTQFGKPVTLSCSQTLNHNVMYWYQQKSSQAPKLLFHYYDKDFNNEADTPDNFQSRRPNTSFCFLDIRSPGLGDTAMYLCATSRDLSHEQYFGPGTRLTVT.

The chain joins TRBV11-2 to TRBJ1-1; TRBD1 might be the D (5 bases). V was trimmed by 5 bases and J by 5 bases, leaving 15 bases between them. There are 14 residues in the CDR3. The germline gives CDR1 SGHAT, CDR2 FQNNGV. The CDR3 coding sequence is TGTGCCAGCAGCAACCTCGCGGGGCGTACTGAAGCTTTCTTT. It translates to CASSNLAGRTEAFF. Variable domain in full (rest from reference TRBV11-2 and TRBJ1-1): EAGVAQSPRYKIIEKRQSVAFWCNPISGHATLYWYQQILGQGPKLLIQFQNNGVVDDSQLPKDRFSAERLKGVDSTLKIQPAKLEDSAVYLCASSNLAGRTEAFFGQGTRLTVV.

V is TRBV5-4 and J is TRBJ1-1; TRBD1 aligns across 7 bases. Losses at the gene ends were 0 bases for V and 1 base for J; bases not matched to a gene: 3. This CDR3 contains 15 residues. Germline CDR1 is SGHNT and CDR2 is YYREEE (reference sequence). The CDR3 sequence is CASSLARQGNTEAFF. The CDR3 region has the DNA TGTGCCAGCAGCTTGGCCCGACAGGGGAACACTGAAGCTTTCTTT.

V and J are TRBV5-3 and TRBJ2-7, with 11 bases lining up with TRBD1. TRBV5-3 is classed as an ORF, of uncertain function. Unmatched junction bases numbered 2, after V lost 5 bases and J lost 1 base. The length of the CDR3 is 14 residues. The CDR3 DNA reads as TGTGCCAGAAGGGGACAGGGGGTTTCCTACGAGCAGTACTTC. Translating gives CARRGQGVSYEQYF.

The gene calls are TRBV28 and TRBJ2-1; no definite D call. V gave up 5 bases and J gave up 13 bases, with 12 bases separating them. The CDR3 length is 11 residues. Germline V gives CDR1 MDHEN, CDR2 SYDVKM. Here the CDR3 reads CASSVSLDQFF. CDR3 DNA sequence: TGTGCCAGCAGTGTTTCCCTAGATCAGTTCTTC.

This rearrangement joins TRBV2 to TRBJ1-2; D may be TRBD1 (6 bases). Trimming stripped 1 base from V and 7 bases from J, with 19 bases between. In germline, CDR1 is SNHLY, CDR2 FYNNEI. This CDR3 is 16 amino acids long. CDR3 sequence reads: CASSEGSQRGLGGYTF. CDR3 DNA sequence: TGTGCCAGCAGTGAAGGCTCCCAGCGGGGGCTGGGTGGCTACACCTTC. Based on the CDR3 plus reference TRBV2 and TRBJ1-2, the full variable domain is EPEVTQTPSHQVTQMGQEVILRCVPISNHLYFYWYRQILGQKVEFLVSFYNNEISEKSEIFDDQFSVERPDGSNFTLKIRSTKLEDSAMYFCASSEGSQRGLGGYTFGSGTRLTVV.

In its sample, this clone was seen once. The chain is built from TRBV6-1 and TRBJ1-2; weak D call: TRBD1 (5 bases). V dropped 4 bases and J dropped 2 bases, with 11 bases sitting between them. Germline-derived CDR1 and CDR2 are MNHNS and SASEGT. The CDR3 sequence is 14 residues long. CDR3 in DNA: TGTGCCAGCAGTGGGTCGGGGGGAAACTATGGCTACACCTTC. It encodes CASSGSGGNYGYTF.

The chain links TRBV11-2 to TRBJ2-3, with 8 bases matching TRBD1. This CDR3 comprises 15 residues. V was pared by 5 bases and J by 1 base, with 5 bases of the junction left unmatched. Germline lookup yields CDR1 SGHAT and CDR2 FQNNGV. In DNA form, the CDR3 reads TGTGCCAGCAGCACTAGGACAGGGCGCACAGATACGCAGTATTTT. Translating it yields CASSTRTGRTDTQYF.

In this sample, this clone turned up once. Compared with germline, one end of the junction differs, possibly owing to a read error. This sequence joins TRBV7-9 and TRBJ1-2, with D perhaps matching TRBD1 (5 bases). This CDR3 is 12 amino acids long. CDR1 is SEHNR, CDR2 FQNEAQ, per germline (reference sequence). Here the CDR3 reads CSSGGIDYGYTF. As DNA, the CDR3 is TGTTCCAGCGGGGGGATTGACTATGGCTACACCTTC. Supplemented by reference TRBV7-9 and TRBJ1-2, the full variable domain reads DTGVSQNPRHKITKRGQNVTFRCDPISEHNRLYWYRQTLGQGPEFLTYFQNEAQLEKSRLLSDRFSAERPKGSFSTLEIQRTEQGDSAMYLCSSGGIDYGYTFGSGTRLTVV.

The J gene is TRBJ1-2, the V gene TRBV7-9, with TRBD1 identical over 7 bases. Germline CDR1 reads SEHNR; CDR2 reads FQNEAQ (reference sequence). The V and J ends lost 5 bases and 8 bases, in that order; junction bases with no gene match: 8. The CDR3 extends over 13 amino acids. The CDR3 sequence: CASSRDSYSGYTF. CDR3 in DNA: TGTGCCAGCAGCCGGGACAGCTATAGCGGCTACACCTTC.

V gene TRBV28 combines with J gene TRBJ1-2, with D unclear. The germline V gene has CDR1 MDHEN and CDR2 SYDVKM. The CDR3 runs to 11 residues. Trimming took off 3 bases at V and 7 bases at J, with 6 bases between the two ends. The CDR3 spells CASSFGGGYTF. CDR3 DNA sequence: TGTGCCAGCAGTTTCGGTGGTGGCTACACCTTC.

With regard to this clone: The germline gene is not matched at one end of the junction; a read error may be the cause. This chain uses TRBV7-9 with TRBJ2-3; D uncertain. The CDR3 is made up of 16 amino acids. The germline V gene encodes CDR1 SEHNR and CDR2 FQNEAQ (reference sequence). The chain's CDR3 is CSSSLAGPGSTDTQYF. The CDR3 DNA reads TGTTCCAGCAGCTTAGCCGGTCCAGGAAGCACAGATACGCAGTATTTT.

The chain has TRBV9 and TRBJ2-1, with D maybe TRBD2 (6 bases). The germline V gene encodes CDR1 SGDLS and CDR2 YYNGEE. The V end was cut by 4 bases, the J end by 3 bases, with 14 bases between. This CDR3 is 15 amino acids long. CDR3 loop: CASSTSGTGYNEQFF. The CDR3 DNA reads TGTGCCAGCAGCACATCCGGGACTGGCTACAATGAGCAGTTCTTC.

This chain uses TRBV29-1 with TRBJ2-1, with D possibly TRBD2 on 5 matching bases. CDR1 is SQVTM, CDR2 ANQGSEA, per germline. This CDR3 region has 13 residues. Between the trimmed V and J ends, which lost 4 bases and 5 bases, there was a span of 12 bases. The CDR3, as DNA: TGCAGCGTTGCTCGGACTGCCGACAATGAGCAGTTCTTC. It yields the protein CSVARTADNEQFF.

The rearrangement joins TRBV27 to TRBJ2-2, with TRBD2 identical over 8 bases. Germline CDR1 MNHEY, CDR2 SMNVEV (reference sequence). The V gene end was trimmed by 6 bases and the J gene end by 4 bases; junction bases not matched to a gene: 7. The CDR3 loop spans 15 amino acids. The CDR3 here is CASSRAGVSTGELFF. The CDR3 DNA is TGTGCCAGCAGCCGAGCGGGAGTTAGCACCGGGGAGCTGTTTTTT.